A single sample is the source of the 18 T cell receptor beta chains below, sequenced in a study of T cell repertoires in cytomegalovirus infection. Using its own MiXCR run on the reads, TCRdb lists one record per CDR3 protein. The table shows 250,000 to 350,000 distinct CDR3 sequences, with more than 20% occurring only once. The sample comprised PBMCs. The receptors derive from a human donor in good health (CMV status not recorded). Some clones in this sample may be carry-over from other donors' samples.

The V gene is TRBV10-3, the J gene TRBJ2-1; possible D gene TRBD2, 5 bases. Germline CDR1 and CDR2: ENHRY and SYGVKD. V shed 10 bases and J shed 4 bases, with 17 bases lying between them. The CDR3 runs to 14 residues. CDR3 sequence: CASTAGLPYNEQFF. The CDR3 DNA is TGTGCCAGCACGGCGGGTCTCCCATACAATGAGCAGTTCTTC.

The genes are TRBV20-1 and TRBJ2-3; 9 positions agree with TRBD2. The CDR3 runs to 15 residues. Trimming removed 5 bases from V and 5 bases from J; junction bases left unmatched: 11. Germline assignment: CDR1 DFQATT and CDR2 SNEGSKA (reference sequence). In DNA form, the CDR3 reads TGCAGTGCTGCCCCCGGGACTAGCTCAAAAGATACGCAGTATTTT. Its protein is CSAAPGTSSKDTQYF.

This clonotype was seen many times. This CDR3 reads CASSSIPGTGELFF. The CDR3 DNA sequence: TGTGCCAGCAGCTCCATTCCGGGAACCGGGGAGCTGTTTTTT. The chain recombines TRBV7-2 with TRBJ2-2; weak D call: TRBD2 (5 bases). The CDR3 consists of 14 residues. Germline lookup yields CDR1 SGHTA and CDR2 FQGNSA. The V end was cut by 4 bases, the J end by 5 bases, with 11 bases between. Based on the CDR3 plus reference TRBV7-2 and TRBJ2-2, the full variable domain is GAGVSQSPSNKVTEKGKDVELRCDPISGHTALYWYRQSLGQGLEFLIYFQGNSAPDKSGLPSDRFSAERTGGSVSTLTIQRTQQEDSAVYLCASSSIPGTGELFFGEGSRLTVL.

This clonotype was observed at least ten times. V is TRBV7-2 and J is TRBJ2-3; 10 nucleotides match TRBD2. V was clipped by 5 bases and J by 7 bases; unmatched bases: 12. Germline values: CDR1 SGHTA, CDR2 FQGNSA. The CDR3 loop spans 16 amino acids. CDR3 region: CASSPPTLAGFNTQYF. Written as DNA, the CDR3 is TGTGCCAGCAGCCCCCCAACACTAGCGGGATTTAATACGCAGTATTTT.

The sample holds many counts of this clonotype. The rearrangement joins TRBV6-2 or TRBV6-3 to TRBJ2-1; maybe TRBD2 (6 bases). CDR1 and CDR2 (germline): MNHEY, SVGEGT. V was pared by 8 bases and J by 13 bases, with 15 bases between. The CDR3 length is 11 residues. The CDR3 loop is CASLSGGVQFF. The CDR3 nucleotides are TGTGCCAGCCTAAGTGGCGGGGTACAGTTCTTC.

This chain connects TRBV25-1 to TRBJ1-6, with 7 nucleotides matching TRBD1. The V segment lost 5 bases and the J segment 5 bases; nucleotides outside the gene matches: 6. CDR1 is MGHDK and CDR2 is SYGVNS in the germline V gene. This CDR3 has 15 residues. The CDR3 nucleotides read TGTGCCAGCAGTCCACCGGGACAGAATAATTCACCCCTCCACTTT. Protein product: CASSPPGQNNSPLHF.

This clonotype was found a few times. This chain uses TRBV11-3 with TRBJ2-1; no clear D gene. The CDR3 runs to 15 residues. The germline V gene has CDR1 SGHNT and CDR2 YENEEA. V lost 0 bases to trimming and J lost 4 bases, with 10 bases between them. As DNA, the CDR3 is TGTGCCAGCAGCTTAGATTCTGGGCTTTACAATGAGCAGTTCTTC. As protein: CASSLDSGLYNEQFF.

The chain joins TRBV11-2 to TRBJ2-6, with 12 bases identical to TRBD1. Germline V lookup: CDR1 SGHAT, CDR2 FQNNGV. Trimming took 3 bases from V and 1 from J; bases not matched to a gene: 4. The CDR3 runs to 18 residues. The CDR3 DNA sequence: TGTGCCAGCAGCTTTAGGGGACAGGGGGCATCTGGGGCCAACGTCCTGACTTTC. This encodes CASSFRGQGASGANVLTF.

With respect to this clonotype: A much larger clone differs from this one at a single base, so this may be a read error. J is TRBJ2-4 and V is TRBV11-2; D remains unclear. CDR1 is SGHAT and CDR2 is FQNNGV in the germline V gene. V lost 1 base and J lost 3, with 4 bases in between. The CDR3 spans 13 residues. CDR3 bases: TGTGCCAGCAGCTTAGGCAGCAAAAACATTCAGTACTTC. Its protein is CASSLGSKNIQYF.

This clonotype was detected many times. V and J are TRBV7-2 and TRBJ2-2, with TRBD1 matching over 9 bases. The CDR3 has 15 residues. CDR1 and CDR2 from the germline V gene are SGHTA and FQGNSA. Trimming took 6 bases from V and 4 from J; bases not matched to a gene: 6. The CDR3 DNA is TGTGCCAGCAGTTGGGACAGGGTGGGCACCGGGGAGCTGTTTTTT. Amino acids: CASSWDRVGTGELFF.

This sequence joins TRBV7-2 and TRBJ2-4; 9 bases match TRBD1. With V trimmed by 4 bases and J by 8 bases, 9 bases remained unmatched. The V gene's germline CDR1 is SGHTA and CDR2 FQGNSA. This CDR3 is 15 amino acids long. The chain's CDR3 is CASSSGTGRGYIQYF. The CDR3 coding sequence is TGTGCCAGCAGCTCAGGGACAGGGAGAGGGTACATTCAGTACTTC.

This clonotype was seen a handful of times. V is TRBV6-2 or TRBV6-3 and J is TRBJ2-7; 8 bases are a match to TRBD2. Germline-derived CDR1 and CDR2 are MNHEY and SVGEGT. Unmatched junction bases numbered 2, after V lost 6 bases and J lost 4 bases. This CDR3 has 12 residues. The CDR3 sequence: CASSREGYEQYF. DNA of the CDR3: TGTGCCAGCAGCCGGGAGGGGTACGAGCAGTACTTC.

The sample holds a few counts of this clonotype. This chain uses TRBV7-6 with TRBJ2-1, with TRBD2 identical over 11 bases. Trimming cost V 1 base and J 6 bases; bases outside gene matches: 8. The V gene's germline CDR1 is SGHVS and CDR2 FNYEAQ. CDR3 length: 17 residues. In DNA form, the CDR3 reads TGTGCCAGCAGCTTAGGGGCACTAGCGGGAGAGCTCAATGAGCAGTTCTTC. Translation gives CASSLGALAGELNEQFF.

The DNA of the CDR3 is TGTGCCAGCTCACTAGAACAGGGGTCCGGCAATCAAGAGACCCAGTACTTC. This sequence encodes CASSLEQGSGNQETQYF. The rearrangement uses TRBV18 and TRBJ2-5; 7 bases line up with TRBD1. The germline gives CDR1 KGHSH, CDR2 LQKENI. Losses at the gene ends were 4 bases for V and 2 bases for J; bases not matched to a gene: 13. This CDR3 has 17 amino acids. Looking up the rest from reference TRBV18 and TRBJ2-5 gives the full variable domain: NAGVMQNPRHLVRRRGQEARLRCSPMKGHSHVYWYRQLPEEGLKFMVYLQKENIIDESGMPKERFSAEFPKEGPSILRIQQVVRGDSAAYFCASSLEQGSGNQETQYFGPGTRLLVL.

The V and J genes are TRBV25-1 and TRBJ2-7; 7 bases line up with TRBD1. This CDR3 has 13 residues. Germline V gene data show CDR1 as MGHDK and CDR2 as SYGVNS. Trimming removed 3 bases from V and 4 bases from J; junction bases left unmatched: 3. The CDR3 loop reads CASSEWGQYEQYF. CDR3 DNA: TGTGCCAGCAGTGAGTGGGGACAGTACGAGCAGTACTTC.

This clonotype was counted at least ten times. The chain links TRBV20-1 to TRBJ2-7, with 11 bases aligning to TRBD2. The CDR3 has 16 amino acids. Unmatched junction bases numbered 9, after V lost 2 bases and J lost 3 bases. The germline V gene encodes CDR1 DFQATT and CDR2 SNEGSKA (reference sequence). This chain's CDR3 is CSARPITSGSVYEQYF. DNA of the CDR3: TGCAGTGCTAGACCTATTACTAGCGGGAGTGTCTACGAGCAGTACTTC.

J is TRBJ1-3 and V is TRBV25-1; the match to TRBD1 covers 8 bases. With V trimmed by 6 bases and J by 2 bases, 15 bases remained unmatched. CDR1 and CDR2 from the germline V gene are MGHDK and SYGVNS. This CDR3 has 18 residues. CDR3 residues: CASRPGQGKGTAGNTIYF. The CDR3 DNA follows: TGTGCCAGCAGACCCGGACAGGGTAAGGGAACGGCTGGAAACACCATATATTTT.

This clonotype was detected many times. CDR3 protein: CASSQVGYEQYF. In DNA, the CDR3 is TGTGCCAGCAGCCAGGTGGGTTACGAGCAGTACTTC. The V and J genes are TRBV7-2 and TRBJ2-7; D ambiguous. V was trimmed by 5 bases and J by 4 bases, leaving 9 bases between them. The CDR3 runs 12 residues. CDR1 is SGHTA, CDR2 FQGNSA, per germline. Filled out from reference TRBV7-2 and TRBJ2-7, the complete variable domain reads GAGVSQSPSNKVTEKGKDVELRCDPISGHTALYWYRQSLGQGLEFLIYFQGNSAPDKSGLPSDRFSAERTGGSVSTLTIQRTQQEDSAVYLCASSQVGYEQYFGPGTRLTVT.